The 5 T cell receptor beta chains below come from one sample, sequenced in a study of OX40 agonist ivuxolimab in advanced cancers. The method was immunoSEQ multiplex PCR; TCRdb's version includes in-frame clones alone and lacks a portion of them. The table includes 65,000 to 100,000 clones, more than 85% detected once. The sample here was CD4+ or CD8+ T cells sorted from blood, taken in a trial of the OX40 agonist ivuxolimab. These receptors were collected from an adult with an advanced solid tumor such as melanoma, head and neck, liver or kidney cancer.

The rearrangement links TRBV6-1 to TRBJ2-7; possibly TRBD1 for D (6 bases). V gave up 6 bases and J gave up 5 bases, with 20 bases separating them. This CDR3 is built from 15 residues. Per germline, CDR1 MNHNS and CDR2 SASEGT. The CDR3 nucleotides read TGTGCCAGCAGCCCGACGACAGGACCTTCACACGAGCAGTACTTC. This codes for CASSPTTGPSHEQYF.

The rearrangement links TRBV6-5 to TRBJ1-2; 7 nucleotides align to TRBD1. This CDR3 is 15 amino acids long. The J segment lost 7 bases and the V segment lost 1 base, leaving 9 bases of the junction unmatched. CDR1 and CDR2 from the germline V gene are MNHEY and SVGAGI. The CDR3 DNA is TGTGCCAGCAGTTACTTGAGGACAGGCAGAGGTGGCTACACCTTC. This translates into CASSYLRTGRGGYTF.

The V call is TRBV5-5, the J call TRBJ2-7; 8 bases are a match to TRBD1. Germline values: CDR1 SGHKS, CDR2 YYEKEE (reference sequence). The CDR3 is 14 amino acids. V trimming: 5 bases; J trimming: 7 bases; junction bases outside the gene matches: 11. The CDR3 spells CASRGGQGIGEQYF. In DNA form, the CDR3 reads TGTGCCAGCAGGGGAGGACAGGGAATAGGGGAGCAGTACTTC.

In nucleotides, the CDR3 is TGTGCCAGCACCAAGGAACAGATGAACACTGAAGCTTTCTTT. It translates to CASTKEQMNTEAFF. The J gene is TRBJ1-1, the V gene TRBV2; D is ambiguous. This CDR3 contains 14 residues. The V end was cut by 7 bases, the J end by 0 bases, with 12 bases between. In germline, CDR1 is SNHLY, CDR2 FYNNEI.

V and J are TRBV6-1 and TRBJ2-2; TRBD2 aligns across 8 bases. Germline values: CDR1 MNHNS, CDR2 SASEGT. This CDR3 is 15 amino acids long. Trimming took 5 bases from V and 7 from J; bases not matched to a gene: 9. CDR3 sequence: CASSSRTSIDGELFF. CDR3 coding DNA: TGTGCCAGCAGTTCGCGGACTAGCATAGACGGGGAGCTGTTTTTT.